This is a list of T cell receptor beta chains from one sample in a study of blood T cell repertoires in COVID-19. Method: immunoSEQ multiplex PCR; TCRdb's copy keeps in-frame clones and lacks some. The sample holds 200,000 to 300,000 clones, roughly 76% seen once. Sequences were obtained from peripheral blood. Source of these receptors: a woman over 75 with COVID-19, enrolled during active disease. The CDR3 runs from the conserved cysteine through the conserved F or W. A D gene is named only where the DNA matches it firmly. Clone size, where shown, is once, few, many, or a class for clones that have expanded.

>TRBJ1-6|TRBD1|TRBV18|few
CASSSGQGLNSPLHF
TGTGCCAGCTCATCCGGACAGGGGCTTAATTCACCCCTCCACTTT
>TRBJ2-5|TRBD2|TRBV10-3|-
CAISQTSGGTQETQYF
TGTGCCATCAGCCAGACTAGCGGGGGAACCCAAGAGACCCAGTACTTC
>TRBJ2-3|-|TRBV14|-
CASSQSLVRDTQYF
TGTGCCAGCAGCCAATCGCTAGTCAGAGATACGCAGTATTTT
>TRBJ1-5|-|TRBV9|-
CASSVGVSNQPQHF
TGTGCCAGCAGCGTAGGAGTTAGCAATCAGCCCCAGCATTTT
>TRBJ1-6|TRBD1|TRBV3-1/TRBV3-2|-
CASSQGDRVYNSPLHF
TGTGCCAGCAGCCAAGGCGACAGGGTTTATAATTCACCCCTCCACTTT
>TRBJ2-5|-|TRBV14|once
CASSRLPEETQYF
TGTGCCAGCAGCCGACTCCCCGAAGAGACCCAGTACTTC
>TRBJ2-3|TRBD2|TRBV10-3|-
CAISEGTTTASTDTQYF
TGTGCCATCAGTGAAGGGACTACTACTGCTAGCACAGATACGCAGTATTTT
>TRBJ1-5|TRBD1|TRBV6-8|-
CASSSLGTGEDQPQHF
TGTGCCAGCAGCTCCCTCGGGACAGGGGAGGATCAGCCCCAGCATTTT
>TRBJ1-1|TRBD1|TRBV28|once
CASSLSRQGNTEAFF
TGTGCCAGCAGTTTGTCGCGACAGGGGAACACTGAAGCTTTCTTT
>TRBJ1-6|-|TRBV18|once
CASSPSSSYNSPLHF
TGTGCCAGCTCCCCAAGTAGCTCCTATAATTCACCCCTCCACTTT
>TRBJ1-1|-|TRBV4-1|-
CASSRARTVLNTEAFF
TGCGCCAGCAGCCGAGCGAGGACAGTGCTGAACACTGAAGCTTTCTTT
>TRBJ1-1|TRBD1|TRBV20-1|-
CSASNYRGANTEAFF
TGCAGTGCTAGTAATTACAGGGGGGCGAACACTGAAGCTTTCTTT
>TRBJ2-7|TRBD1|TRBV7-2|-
CASSLFRDRDNEQYF
TGTGCCAGCAGCTTATTTAGGGACAGGGATAACGAGCAGTACTTC
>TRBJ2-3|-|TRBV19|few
CASSIEAGPADTQYF
TGTGCCAGTAGTATAGAGGCAGGCCCCGCAGATACGCAGTATTTT
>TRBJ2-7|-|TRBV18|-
CASSPAAARFEQYF
TGTGCCAGCTCACCGGCGGCGGCTCGGTTCGAGCAGTACTTC
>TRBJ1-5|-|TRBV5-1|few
CASSLQGGDQPQHF
TGCGCCAGCAGCTTACAGGGTGGGGATCAGCCCCAGCATTTT
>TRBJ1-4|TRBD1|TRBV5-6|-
CASSAGTAMRDEKLFF
TGTGCCAGCAGCGCCGGGACAGCCATGAGGGATGAAAAACTGTTTTTT
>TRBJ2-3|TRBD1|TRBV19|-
CASSPTDRVADTQYF
TGTGCCAGTAGTCCCACGGACAGGGTGGCAGATACGCAGTATTTT
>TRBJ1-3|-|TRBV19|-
CASSRRESGNTIYF
TGTGCCAGTAGTCGGCGGGAGAGTGGAAACACCATATATTTT
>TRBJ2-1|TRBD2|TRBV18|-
CASSPPGLAGALEQFF
TGTGCCAGCTCACCACCGGGACTAGCGGGGGCCCTAGAGCAGTTCTTC
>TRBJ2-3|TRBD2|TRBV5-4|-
CASSLAGGPADTQYF
TGTGCCAGCAGCTTAGCGGGGGGGCCTGCAGATACGCAGTATTTT
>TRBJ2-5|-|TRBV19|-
CASSIEAGISETQYF
TGTGCCAGTAGTATAGAGGCAGGGATCTCCGAGACCCAGTACTTC
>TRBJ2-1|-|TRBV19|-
CASSFRGAQRGYNEQFF
TGTGCCAGCTCCTTCCGGGGGGCTCAGCGGGGTTACAATGAGCAGTTCTTC
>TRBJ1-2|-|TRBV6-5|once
CASSYQQGKVNGYTF
TGTGCCAGCAGTTACCAACAGGGAAAGGTTAATGGCTACACCTTC
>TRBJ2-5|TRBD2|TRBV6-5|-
CASRNSGGEETQYF
TGTGCCAGCCGAAATAGCGGGGGGGAAGAGACCCAGTACTTC